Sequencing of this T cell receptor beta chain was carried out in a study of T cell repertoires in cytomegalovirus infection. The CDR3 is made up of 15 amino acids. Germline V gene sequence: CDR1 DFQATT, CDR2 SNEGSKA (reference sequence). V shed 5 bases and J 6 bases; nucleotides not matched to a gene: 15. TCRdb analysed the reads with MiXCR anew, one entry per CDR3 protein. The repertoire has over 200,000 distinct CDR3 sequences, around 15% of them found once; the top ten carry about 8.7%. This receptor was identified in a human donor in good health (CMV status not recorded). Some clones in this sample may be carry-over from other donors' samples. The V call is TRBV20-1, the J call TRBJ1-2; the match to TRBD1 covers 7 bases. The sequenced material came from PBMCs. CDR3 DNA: TGCAGTGCTCCCAGGAGGGGGCCCTCCCCGCATGGCTACACCTTC. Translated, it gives CSAPRRGPSPHGYTF.